The clone carrying this TCR beta chain came up a few times. What it recognizes is unknown. These data originate in a study of blood T cells in healthy people across ages. Broader study findings: As age increased, TCR beta diversity per million T cells fell in a roughly linear fashion.

A second 7 to 11 cycle PCR used barcoded and J-beta primers. MiXCR, run by TCRdb on the 5' RACE reads, gives a single entry per CDR3 protein. Here the sample spans 1 million to 1.2 million distinct CDR3 sequences, roughly two fifths being singletons. J was trimmed by 0 bases and V by 3 bases; bases with no gene match: 10. Germline V gives CDR1 LGHDT, CDR2 YNNKEL (reference sequence). The length of the CDR3 is 17 residues. The donors, healthy Caucasians from Russia, were aged roughly 6 to 90. V and J are TRBV3-1 and TRBJ2-5, with TRBD1 matching over 7 bases. The clonotype was recovered from a man younger than 35 in good health. The material sequenced was blood. CDR3 sequence reads: CASSHLRGSGDQETQYF. The CDR3 nucleotides read TGTGCCAGCAGCCACCTCAGGGGGTCTGGGGACCAAGAGACCCAGTACTTC.